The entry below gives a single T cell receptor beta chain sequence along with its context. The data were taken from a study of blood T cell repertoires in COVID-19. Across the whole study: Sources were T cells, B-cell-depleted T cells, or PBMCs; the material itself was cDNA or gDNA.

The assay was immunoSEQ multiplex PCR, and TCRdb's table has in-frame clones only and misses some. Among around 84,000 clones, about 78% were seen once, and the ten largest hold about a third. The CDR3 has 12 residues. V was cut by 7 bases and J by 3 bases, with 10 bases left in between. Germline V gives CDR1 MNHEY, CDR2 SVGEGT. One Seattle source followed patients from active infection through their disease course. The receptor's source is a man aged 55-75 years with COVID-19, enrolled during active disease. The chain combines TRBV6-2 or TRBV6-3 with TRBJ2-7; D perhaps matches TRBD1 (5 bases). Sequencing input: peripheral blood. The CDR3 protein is CASNYRGYEQYF. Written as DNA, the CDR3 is TGTGCCAGCAATTATAGGGGCTACGAGCAGTACTTC.